This T cell receptor beta chain was identified in a study of T cells in Graves' hyperthyroidism and ophthalmopathy. RNA transcripts yielded amplified TCR beta CDR3 regions. Initially, a first-round RT-PCR of the TCR CDR3 employed the HTBI primer set. TCRdb called the multiplex PCR reads again in MiXCR, with one record for every CDR3 protein. The sample consists of 530,000 or so distinct CDR3 sequences, approximately 44% of them appearing once. Material for sequencing was peripheral blood or thyroid tissue (not recorded which). The clonotype originates from a woman aged 18-29 years with Graves' hyperthyroidism.

The CDR3 region has the DNA TGCGCCAGCAGCTTTCAGCCGTCCTACAATGAGCAGTACTTC. Protein product: CASSFQPSYNEQYF. The chain combines TRBV5-1 with TRBJ2-7; D is unclear. The CDR3 extends over 14 amino acids. Germline V gene sequence: CDR1 SGHRS, CDR2 YFSETQ. The V end lost 2 bases, the J end lost 7 bases, and 16 bases lay between the germline ends.